These 15 T cell receptor beta chains came from one sample sequenced in a study of molecular identifiers for immune sequencing clone quantification (dated by TCRdb to the late 2010s). The library was obtained by PCR. Sequencing was performed on a NextSeq 500. Starting from the raw public reads, TCRdb applied fastp trimming at Q25, assembled clones with MiXCR and retained in-frame beta chains. Duplicate CDR3 protein sequences are folded into a single record with the most common DNA and genes. For this sample there are over 70,000 distinct CDR3 sequences; approximately 25% appear just once. In total, the top ten clones hold 0.78% of the sample. Sequences were obtained from naive CD8+ T cells from blood, with Jurkat cell RNA spiked in. Per the publication, the cell subset or site label means: FACS-sorted CD8+CD4-CCR7+CD45RA+ naive T cells. Receptor source: a human donor in good health. Some libraries in this study had Jurkat cell RNA spiked in.

This clonotype was counted a few times. The rearrangement uses TRBV27 and TRBJ1-4, with D possibly TRBD1 on 6 matching bases. The CDR3 length is 14 residues. The V end was cut by 6 bases, the J end by 8 bases, with 16 bases between. Germline V gene sequence: CDR1 MNHEY, CDR2 SMNVEV (reference sequence). The CDR3 protein is CASRNLGQKEKLFF. The CDR3 nucleotides are TGTGCCAGCAGGAATTTAGGACAGAAAGAAAAACTGTTTTTT. The variable domain in full, completed from reference TRBV27 and TRBJ1-4, reads EAQVTQNPRYLITVTGKKLTVTCSQNMNHEYMSWYRQDPGLGLRQIYYSMNVEVTDKGDVPEGYKVSRKEKRNFPLILESPSPNQTSLYFCASRNLGQKEKLFFGSGTQLSVL.

About this clonotype: A much larger clonotype is one base distant, so this may be a read error. The chain employs TRBV7-9 and TRBJ2-7; D remains unclear. There are 14 residues in the CDR3. Germline CDR1 and CDR2: SEHNR and FQNEAQ (reference sequence). CDR3 region: CVSSLGTWDYEQYF. CDR3 sequence (DNA): TGTGTCAGCAGCTTAGGCACCTGGGACTACGAGCAGTACTTC.

This clonotype was detected ten times or more. J is TRBJ1-1 and V is TRBV6-6; the match to TRBD1 covers 8 bases. The trim removed 6 bases at V and 4 bases at J, leaving 4 bases unmatched. The CDR3 length is 13 residues. Germline V gene sequence: CDR1 MNHNY, CDR2 SVGAGI (reference sequence). CDR3 loop: CASSPQGATEAFF. In nucleotides, the CDR3 is TGTGCCAGCAGCCCCCAGGGGGCCACTGAAGCTTTCTTT.

At least ten counts were recorded for this clonotype. The chain carries TRBV20-1 and TRBJ1-5, with D perhaps TRBD1 (6 bases). V gave up 1 base and J gave up 4 bases, with 8 bases separating them. The germline CDR1 and CDR2 sequences are DFQATT and SNEGSKA (reference sequence). The CDR3 spans 13 residues. This chain's CDR3 is CSARAQGNQPQHF. As DNA, the CDR3 is TGCAGTGCTAGAGCCCAGGGGAATCAGCCCCAGCATTTT.

Worth noting for this clonotype: One base away lies a much larger clone, so this may be a sequencing read error. The J gene is TRBJ2-4, the V gene TRBV6-7, with D possibly TRBD1 on 6 matching bases. TRBV6-7 counts as an open reading frame of uncertain function. With 6 bases removed from V and 0 bases from J, the gap between germline ends came to 9 bases. The CDR3 contains 14 residues. The CDR3 coding sequence is TGTGCCAGCAGAACACAGGGAGCCAAAAACATTCAGTACTTC. It specifies CASRTQGAKNIQYF.

Ten or more counts support this clonotype. The rearrangement joins TRBV15 to TRBJ2-3; no clear D. V lost 0 bases, J lost 2 bases, and 15 bases lay in between. Germline lookup yields CDR1 LNHNV and CDR2 YYDKDF (reference sequence). The CDR3 extends over 17 amino acids. The CDR3 protein is CATSREPRQVATDTQYF. The CDR3 coding sequence is TGTGCCACCAGCAGAGAGCCGCGGCAGGTAGCCACAGATACGCAGTATTTT.

This clonotype occurred a few times. This chain connects TRBV19 to TRBJ2-7, with 7 bases aligning to TRBD1. The germline V gene has CDR1 LNHDA and CDR2 SQIVND (reference sequence). This CDR3 comprises 14 residues. Losses at the gene ends were 3 bases for V and 0 bases for J; bases not matched to a gene: 2. The CDR3 region has the DNA TGTGCCAGTAGTATCCGGGACAGCTCCTACGAGCAGTACTTC. This gives the protein CASSIRDSSYEQYF.

The chain recombines TRBV7-9 with TRBJ2-7; TRBD1 matches at 7 bases. CDR3 size: 13 residues. CDR1 SEHNR and CDR2 FQNEAQ come from the germline V gene (reference sequence). V gave up 8 bases and J gave up 3 bases; unmatched junction bases: 7. The CDR3 sequence is CASGSDRNYEQYF. In DNA form, the CDR3 reads TGTGCCAGCGGCTCGGACAGGAACTACGAGCAGTACTTC.

Of note for this clonotype: A read error is possible here, since a much larger clone lies one base away. The conserved closing phenylalanine or tryptophan is absent in this CDR3, likely reflecting a read error. The chain is built from TRBV11-2 and TRBJ2-3; D remains ambiguous. The CDR3 runs to 13 residues. Germline V gene lookup returns CDR1 SGHAT and CDR2 FQNNGV. With 3 bases removed from V and 1 base from J, the gap between germline ends came to 5 bases. The CDR3 sequence: CASSFKGTDTQYV. The CDR3 nucleotides are TGTGCCAGCAGCTTTAAGGGCACAGATACGCAGTATGTT.

This clonotype was found many times. V usage is TRBV4-1 and J usage is TRBJ1-1; TRBD1 might be the D (6 bases). Trimming removed 7 bases at V and 2 bases at J, with 14 bases between. Germline V gene lookup returns CDR1 MGHRA and CDR2 YSYEKL. The CDR3 consists of 14 residues. This CDR3 reads CASTIKQGNTEAFF. The CDR3 nucleotides read TGCGCCAGCACCATAAAACAGGGAAACACTGAAGCTTTCTTT.

This clonotype was picked up a small number of times. The chain is built from TRBV28 and TRBJ2-7; TRBD2 matches at 12 bases. The germline V gene has CDR1 MDHEN and CDR2 SYDVKM. V was pared by 5 bases and J by 5 bases, with 4 bases of the junction left unmatched. CDR3 length: 14 residues. CDR3 region: CASSLTSGSDEQYF. CDR3 nucleotides: TGTGCCAGCAGTCTGACTAGCGGGAGCGACGAGCAGTACTTC.

This clonotype appeared many times. This chain links TRBV7-2 with TRBJ2-3; TRBD2 agrees at 11 bases. CDR3 length equals 16 residues. Germline V CDR1 and CDR2: SGHTA, FQGNSA. Germline trimming cut 2 bases from V and 3 bases from J; bases unmatched to any gene: 4. In nucleotides, the CDR3 is TGTGCCAGCAGCTTAACGACTAGCGGGGTTACAGATACGCAGTATTTT. It codes for CASSLTTSGVTDTQYF.

In this sample, this clonotype turned up many times. J is TRBJ2-3 and V is TRBV28, with a possible D match to TRBD2 (5 bases). V lost 3 bases and J 0 bases, leaving 13 bases between the germline ends. CDR3 length equals 16 residues. Per the germline V gene, CDR1 is MDHEN and CDR2 is SYDVKM. This chain's CDR3 is CASSFSGFTSTDTQYF. Here the CDR3 DNA reads TGTGCCAGCAGTTTCTCGGGGTTTACTAGCACAGATACGCAGTATTTT.

The genes are TRBV12-3 or TRBV12-4 and TRBJ2-1; the D gene is possibly TRBD1 (5 bases). V lost 4 bases, J lost 9 bases, and 10 bases lay in between. The CDR3 extends over 12 amino acids. This CDR3 is CASSSDRLEQFF. Written as DNA, the CDR3 is TGTGCCAGCAGTTCCGACAGACTTGAGCAGTTCTTC.

Of note for this clonotype: Being one base from a much bigger clone, this may be a read error. The chain couples TRBV7-2 to TRBJ2-7, with no clear D. The CDR3 runs 12 residues. Germline V CDR1 and CDR2: SGHTA, FQGNSA. V was cut by 8 bases and J by 0 bases, with 8 bases left in between. CDR3 amino acids: CASRPLSYEQYF. For the CDR3, the DNA is TGTGCCAGCCGCCCCCTCTCCTACGAGCAGTACTTC.